The 27 T cell receptor beta chains reported below all come from one sample, sequenced in a study of shared clonotypes between healthy human individuals. Clones were sequenced by immunoSEQ multiplex PCR, and TCRdb holds only the in-frame ones, with some missing. Of hundreds of thousands of clones in the sample, about 74% were seen once. The sequenced material came from memory CD4+ T cells sorted from blood. Documented subset: CD45RA-negative fraction. Receptors originate from a man aged 25 to 40 in good health.

V gene TRBV2 combines with J gene TRBJ1-5; no firm D call. Germline V gene sequence: CDR1 SNHLY, CDR2 FYNNEI. The CDR3 has 16 residues. V was clipped by 5 bases and J by 0 bases, with 14 bases between them. CDR3 sequence reads: CASSPQDDYSNQPQHF. DNA for the CDR3: TGTGCCAGCAGTCCTCAGGACGACTATAGCAATCAGCCCCAGCATTTT.

V usage is TRBV20-1 and J usage is TRBJ1-2; D remains unclear. The V gene lost 2 bases and the J gene lost 10 bases, with 11 bases spanning the gap. The CDR3 is made up of 11 amino acids. Germline CDR1 and CDR2: DFQATT and SNEGSKA (reference sequence). This chain's CDR3 is CSARRQRDYTF. CDR3 in DNA: TGCAGTGCTAGACGGCAGCGGGACTACACCTTC.

The rearrangement joins TRBV10-3 to TRBJ2-7; tentatively, D is TRBD1 or TRBD2 (5 bases each). This CDR3 comprises 17 residues. The germline V gene encodes CDR1 ENHRY and CDR2 SYGVKD. With 0 bases removed from V and 0 bases from J, the gap between germline ends came to 15 bases. The CDR3 DNA reads TGTGCCATCAGTGAGTCGATCCCGGGGCAAAGCTCCTACGAGCAGTACTTC. Translated: CAISESIPGQSSYEQYF.

The genes are TRBV28 and TRBJ1-2; D not resolved. There are 13 residues in the CDR3. The V gene's germline CDR1 is MDHEN and CDR2 SYDVKM. V was shortened by 7 bases and J by 4 bases, with 13 bases between the two germline ends. The CDR3 here is CASKRPTGYGYTF. As DNA, the CDR3 is TGTGCCAGCAAACGCCCCACGGGCTATGGCTACACCTTC.

This clone was observed many times. The same CDR3 also results from other DNA sequences found in this sample. The chain's CDR3 is CASSPRGTDTQYF. The CDR3 DNA is TGTGCCAGCAGCCCCCGCGGGACAGATACGCAGTATTTT. This chain links TRBV7-2 with TRBJ2-3; weak D call: TRBD2 (5 bases). CDR1 and CDR2 from the germline V gene are SGHTA and FQGNSA. The CDR3 sequence is 13 residues long. V was pared by 5 bases and J by 3 bases, with 9 bases between.

The CDR3 protein is CAISELSSGQETQYF. CDR3 bases: TGTGCCATCAGTGAGTTGTCTAGCGGTCAAGAGACCCAGTACTTC. The chain recombines TRBV10-3 with TRBJ2-5; 7 bases line up with TRBD2. The CDR3 loop spans 15 amino acids. The V gene end was trimmed by 1 base and the J gene end by 2 bases; junction bases not matched to a gene: 4. Germline-derived CDR1 and CDR2 are ENHRY and SYGVKD.

CDR3 sequence (DNA): TGTGCCAGCAGCTTATACGGGAGTAGGTACGAGCAGTACTTC. Protein: CASSLYGSRYEQYF. This sequence joins TRBV5-4 and TRBJ2-7; weak D call: TRBD2 (6 bases). Trimming took off 2 bases at V and 4 bases at J, with 13 bases between the two ends. CDR1 is SGHNT and CDR2 is YYREEE in the germline V gene (reference sequence). The CDR3 loop spans 14 amino acids.

For the CDR3, the DNA is TGTGCCAGCAGTAAGGGACAGGGCCTCCCTCGGAACACCGGGGAGCTGTTTTTT. Translation: CASSKGQGLPRNTGELFF. The gene calls are TRBV27 and TRBJ2-2; 9 bases map to TRBD1. Per germline, CDR1 MNHEY and CDR2 SMNVEV (reference sequence). CDR3 length equals 18 residues. Germline trimming cut 5 bases from V and 1 base from J; bases unmatched to any gene: 11.

CDR3 sequence (DNA): TGTGCCACAGACCGCGGGAAGGCATCCAATCAGCCCCAGCATTTT. This translates into CATDRGKASNQPQHF. This chain joins TRBV19 and TRBJ1-5; the D is unclear. Between the trimmed V and J ends, which lost 10 bases and 3 bases, there was a span of 19 bases. This CDR3 is built from 15 residues. Germline CDR1 is LNHDA and CDR2 is SQIVND (reference sequence).

This clone was found once. This chain joins TRBV6-1 and TRBJ1-5, with 9 bases identical to TRBD1. Trimming at V came to 9 bases and at J to 6 bases, leaving 6 bases not matched to a gene. Per the germline V gene, CDR1 is MNHNS and CDR2 is SASEGT. The CDR3 has 13 residues. CDR3 nucleotide sequence: TGTGCCAGTGGGACAGGGCATAGTCAGCCCCAGCATTTT. This sequence encodes CASGTGHSQPQHF.

This clone was detected only once. The chain employs TRBV28 and TRBJ2-1, with 10 bases identical to TRBD1. CDR1 and CDR2 from the germline V gene are MDHEN and SYDVKM. The CDR3 consists of 12 residues. This CDR3 reads CALGQGHNEQFF. Here the CDR3 DNA reads TGTGCGCTGGGACAGGGGCACAATGAGCAGTTCTTC. Based on the CDR3 plus reference TRBV28 and TRBJ2-1, the full variable domain is DVKVTQSSRYLVKRTGEKVFLECVQDMDHENMFWYRQDPGLGLRLIYFSYDVKMKEKGDIPEGYSVSREKKERFSLILESASTNQTSMYLCALGQGHNEQFFGPGTRLTVL.

The V and J genes are TRBV10-2 and TRBJ2-7; 7 positions agree with TRBD2. The CDR3 loop spans 15 amino acids. V lost 8 bases and J lost 2; bases outside the gene matches: 12. Germline values: CDR1 WSHSY, CDR2 SAAADI. The CDR3 DNA follows: TGCGCCAGCGGGAGGGGCCTAGCGGACACCTACGAGCAGTACTTC. Translated, it gives CASGRGLADTYEQYF.

There are a few counts of this clone. The V call is TRBV6-6, the J call TRBJ2-7; unclear D gene. The germline CDR1 and CDR2 sequences are MNHNY and SVGAGI (reference sequence). The CDR3 covers 11 residues. V lost 8 bases, J lost 3 bases, and 8 bases lay in between. The CDR3 coding sequence is TGTGCCAGCTCTCCAAACTACGAGCAGTACTTC. This encodes CASSPNYEQYF.

The genes are TRBV18 and TRBJ2-5; D possibly corresponds to TRBD1 (6 bases). The CDR3 is 15 residues long. V lost 3 bases and J 0 bases, leaving 11 bases between the germline ends. Germline V gene sequence: CDR1 KGHSH, CDR2 LQKENI. This CDR3 reads CASSPFSGDQETQYF. The DNA for the CDR3 is TGTGCCAGCTCACCTTTTTCAGGGGACCAAGAGACCCAGTACTTC. The full variable domain, in which reference TRBV18 and TRBJ2-5 provide the parts outside the CDR3, is NAGVMQNPRHLVRRRGQEARLRCSPMKGHSHVYWYRQLPEEGLKFMVYLQKENIIDESGMPKERFSAEFPKEGPSILRIQQVVRGDSAAYFCASSPFSGDQETQYFGPGTRLLVL.

This clone was seen many times. The chain recombines TRBV6-1 with TRBJ1-2; D not certain. Per the germline V gene, CDR1 is MNHNS and CDR2 is SASEGT. Trimming cost V 6 bases and J 8 bases, with 13 bases left between them. The CDR3 covers 12 residues. CDR3 DNA sequence: TGTGCCAGCAGCGGACGGATGGGGGGCTACACCTTC. Translating gives CASSGRMGGYTF.

This clone has a single count. The genes are TRBV10-3 and TRBJ2-3, with D possibly TRBD2 on 5 matching bases. V lost 4 bases and J lost 6, with 14 bases in between. The germline CDR1 and CDR2 sequences are ENHRY and SYGVKD. There are 14 residues in the CDR3. DNA of the CDR3: TGTGCCATCAGTGGGGAGTCCCGGGGTGATACGCAGTATTTT. Translation gives CAISGESRGDTQYF.

J is TRBJ2-2 and V is TRBV19, with 7 bases aligning to TRBD1. The V and J ends lost 4 bases and 4 bases, in that order; junction bases with no gene match: 6. The CDR3 length is 15 residues. Germline loops: CDR1 LNHDA, CDR2 SQIVND (reference sequence). The DNA for the CDR3 is TGTGCCAGTAGTACACAGGGGTCCGCCACCGGGGAGCTGTTTTTT. Protein product: CASSTQGSATGELFF.

The chain is built from TRBV14 and TRBJ2-1; possibly TRBD2 for D (5 bases). Germline V gives CDR1 SGHDN, CDR2 FVKESK. The V end was cut by 2 bases, the J end by 8 bases, with 13 bases between. This CDR3 is 14 amino acids long. The CDR3 protein is CASSQWVGVYEQFF. The CDR3 DNA sequence: TGTGCCAGCAGCCAATGGGTCGGGGTCTATGAGCAGTTCTTC.

CDR3 bases: TGTGCCAGCAGCCAAGAGGGGACAGGGGGATCCTACGAGCAGTACTTC. Protein product: CASSQEGTGGSYEQYF. The chain employs TRBV5-4 and TRBJ2-7; 11 bases fit TRBD1. This CDR3 is 16 amino acids long. CDR1 is SGHNT, CDR2 YYREEE, per germline (reference sequence). Unmatched junction bases numbered 7, after V lost 4 bases and J lost 1 base.

This sequence joins TRBV7-2 and TRBJ2-3, with TRBD1 matching over 8 bases. The V and J ends lost 5 bases and 3 bases, in that order; junction bases with no gene match: 4. Germline CDR1 reads SGHTA; CDR2 reads FQGNSA. CDR3 length: 14 residues. CDR3 sequence reads: CASSLQGATDTQYF. The CDR3 DNA reads as TGTGCCAGCAGCCTTCAGGGGGCAACAGATACGCAGTATTTT.

The rearrangement joins TRBV13 to TRBJ2-5; a weak D match, TRBD1 (6 bases). Trimming stripped 6 bases from V and 1 base from J, with 15 bases between. Germline CDR1 and CDR2: PRHDT and FYEKMQ (reference sequence). The length of the CDR3 is 15 residues. CDR3 DNA sequence: TGTGCCAGCAGTTGGTACAGGGCCAGCCAAGAGACCCAGTACTTC. This codes for CASSWYRASQETQYF.

The CDR3 here is CASRPFSGKGTDTQYF. The CDR3 coding sequence is TGTGCCAGCAGACCCTTCTCGGGGAAGGGGACAGATACGCAGTATTTT. The chain has TRBV11-2 and TRBJ2-3; D possibly matches TRBD1 or TRBD2 (5 bases each). Trimming took off 6 bases at V and 3 bases at J, with 19 bases between the two ends. The CDR3 has 16 amino acids. CDR1 is SGHAT and CDR2 is FQNNGV in the germline V gene.

The chain links TRBV5-4 to TRBJ1-1, with D possibly matching TRBD1 (5 bases). Between the trimmed V and J ends, which lost 4 bases and 2 bases, there was a span of 15 bases. The CDR3 extends over 15 amino acids. Germline CDR1 and CDR2: SGHNT and YYREEE (reference sequence). CDR3 protein: CASSEAGRGNTEAFF. The DNA for the CDR3 is TGTGCCAGCAGCGAAGCAGGGAGGGGCAACACTGAAGCTTTCTTT.

The chain joins TRBV7-2 to TRBJ2-5; 11 bases map to TRBD1. Germline V gene data show CDR1 as SGHTA and CDR2 as FQGNSA. V shed 0 bases and J 0 bases; nucleotides not matched to a gene: 12. The CDR3 runs to 20 residues. CDR3 nucleotides: TGTGCCAGCAGCTTAGCCCGGACAGGGGGCACTTACTACCACCAAGAGACCCAGTACTTC. It yields the protein CASSLARTGGTYYHQETQYF.

Comments on this clone: With a much larger clone just one base away, this may be a read error. The chain has TRBV9 and TRBJ2-3, with D hard to call. The length of the CDR3 is 13 residues. Germline-derived CDR1 and CDR2 are SGDLS and YYNGEE. CDR3 DNA: TGTGTCAGCAATTCTGGCCTCACAGATACGCAGTATTTT. This sequence encodes CVSNSGLTDTQYF.

The sample holds a few counts of this clone. This chain uses TRBV6-6 with TRBJ2-7; perhaps D is TRBD1 or TRBD2 (5 bases each). Deletions cut 6 bases from V and 2 bases from J, with 11 bases between. The CDR3 is 13 residues long. Germline CDR1 MNHNY, CDR2 SVGAGI (reference sequence). The CDR3 bases are TGTGCCAGCAGACGGGACGGTACCTACGAGCAGTACTTC. Encoded protein: CASRRDGTYEQYF.

This clone has a single count. The V and J genes are TRBV4-1 and TRBJ2-5; D unresolved. CDR1 and CDR2 from the germline V gene are MGHRA and YSYEKL. The V end lost 1 base, the J end lost 1 base, and 7 bases lay between the germline ends. The CDR3 contains 14 residues. The CDR3 region is CASSQGDSQETQYF. CDR3 DNA: TGCGCCAGCAGCCAAGGAGACTCCCAAGAGACCCAGTACTTC.